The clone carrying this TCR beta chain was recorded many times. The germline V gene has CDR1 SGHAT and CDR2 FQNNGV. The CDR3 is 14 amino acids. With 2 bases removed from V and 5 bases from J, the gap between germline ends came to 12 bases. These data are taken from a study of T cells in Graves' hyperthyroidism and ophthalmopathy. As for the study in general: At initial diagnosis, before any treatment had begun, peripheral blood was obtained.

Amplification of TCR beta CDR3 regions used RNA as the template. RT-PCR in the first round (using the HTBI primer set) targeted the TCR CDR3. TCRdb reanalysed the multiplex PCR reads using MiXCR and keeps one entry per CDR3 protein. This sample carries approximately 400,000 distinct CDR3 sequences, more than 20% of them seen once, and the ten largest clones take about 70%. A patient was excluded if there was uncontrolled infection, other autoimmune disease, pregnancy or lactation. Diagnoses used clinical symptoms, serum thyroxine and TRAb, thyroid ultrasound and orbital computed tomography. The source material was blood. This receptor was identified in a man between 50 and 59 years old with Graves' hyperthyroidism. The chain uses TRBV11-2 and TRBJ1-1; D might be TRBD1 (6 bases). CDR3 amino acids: CASSLSGGQTEAFF. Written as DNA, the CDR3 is TGTGCCAGCAGCTTATCTGGGGGACAAACTGAAGCTTTCTTT.